A selection of T cell receptor beta chains follows, all from one sample in a study of beta chain features in type 1 diabetes. Produced via immunoSEQ multiplex PCR; TCRdb's table is partial and in-frame only. The sample includes 250,000 to 300,000 clones, about 8.5% of them seen just once. Sequencing was performed on central memory CD4+ T cells from blood. Every receptor here comes from a woman between 18 and 29 years old in good health. The CDR3 runs from the conserved cysteine through the conserved F or W. A D gene is named only where the DNA matches it firmly. For some rows the clone size is stated as once, few or many, or as a class when expanded; others skip it.

v_call: TRBV6-5
j_call: TRBJ2-7
d_call: -
clone_size: few
cdr3_length: 15
cdr3_nt: TGTGCCAGCAGTTACACCGACAGGAATACCTACGAGCAGTACTTC
cdr3_aa: CASSYTDRNTYEQYF

v_call: TRBV19
j_call: TRBJ1-2
d_call: -
clone_size: few
cdr3_length: 15
cdr3_nt: TGTGCCAGTAGTACCCTTGCCCAAGGGAGCTATGGCTACACCTTC
cdr3_aa: CASSTLAQGSYGYTF

v_call: TRBV7-2
j_call: TRBJ2-5
d_call: TRBD2
clone_size: -
cdr3_length: 15
cdr3_nt: TGTGCCAGCAGCCAACTAGCGGGGGGGAAAGAGACCCAGTACTTC
cdr3_aa: CASSQLAGGKETQYF

v_call: TRBV7-9
j_call: TRBJ2-1
d_call: -
clone_size: -
cdr3_length: 14
cdr3_nt: TGTGCCAGCAGCATAGCAGAGGGTGGCGATGAGCAGTTCTTC
cdr3_aa: CASSIAEGGDEQFF

v_call: TRBV4-3
j_call: TRBJ2-1
d_call: TRBD2
clone_size: few
cdr3_length: 16
cdr3_nt: TGCGCCAGCAGCCAAGGGTTAGCGGGAGACTACAATGAGCAGTTCTTC
cdr3_aa: CASSQGLAGDYNEQFF

v_call: TRBV7-2
j_call: TRBJ2-1
d_call: TRBD2
clone_size: few
cdr3_length: 14
cdr3_nt: TGTGCCAGCAATGTAGCGGGGGGCCCCCGTTTCCAGTTCTTC
cdr3_aa: CASNVAGGPRFQFF

v_call: TRBV6-1
j_call: TRBJ2-3
d_call: TRBD2
clone_size: few
cdr3_length: 16
cdr3_nt: TGTGCCAGCAGTGCACTGGCGGGAGGGGGAGCAGATACGCAGTATTTT
cdr3_aa: CASSALAGGGADTQYF

v_call: TRBV30
j_call: TRBJ1-5
d_call: -
clone_size: few
cdr3_length: 13
cdr3_nt: TGTGCCTGGAGTGTAGAGGGCAATCAGCCCCAGCATTTT
cdr3_aa: CAWSVEGNQPQHF

v_call: TRBV2
j_call: TRBJ2-5
d_call: -
clone_size: few
cdr3_length: 14
cdr3_nt: TGTGCCAGCTCCCGGGAGTGGGTTCAAGAGACCCAGTACTTC
cdr3_aa: CASSREWVQETQYF

v_call: TRBV29-1
j_call: TRBJ2-3
d_call: -
clone_size: few
cdr3_length: 12
cdr3_nt: TGCAGCGTTGAGGCGAACACAGATACGCAGTATTTT
cdr3_aa: CSVEANTDTQYF

v_call: TRBV7-8
j_call: TRBJ2-3
d_call: -
clone_size: few
cdr3_length: 14
cdr3_nt: TGTGCCAGCAGCAGGGGACAATTAACAGATACGCAGTATTTT
cdr3_aa: CASSRGQLTDTQYF

v_call: TRBV7-9
j_call: TRBJ1-1
d_call: -
clone_size: few
cdr3_length: 13
cdr3_nt: TGTGCCAGCAGCTTAGACCTAAACACTGAAGCTTTCTTT
cdr3_aa: CASSLDLNTEAFF

v_call: TRBV5-4
j_call: TRBJ2-3
d_call: TRBD2
clone_size: -
cdr3_length: 16
cdr3_nt: TGTGCCAGCAGCATTAGACTAGCGGGAGGCACAGATACGCAGTATTTT
cdr3_aa: CASSIRLAGGTDTQYF

v_call: TRBV9
j_call: TRBJ1-4
d_call: -
clone_size: few
cdr3_length: 14
cdr3_nt: TGTGCCAGCAGCCCCGGGACACCTAATGAAAAACTGTTTTTT
cdr3_aa: CASSPGTPNEKLFF

v_call: TRBV28
j_call: TRBJ2-3
d_call: TRBD2
clone_size: few
cdr3_length: 19
cdr3_nt: TGTGCCAGCCGACGGACCCGGACTAGCGGGATTAGGATCGGAGATACGCAGTATTTT
cdr3_aa: CASRRTRTSGIRIGDTQYF

v_call: TRBV14
j_call: TRBJ2-1
d_call: TRBD2
clone_size: many
cdr3_length: 13
cdr3_nt: TGTGCCAGCAGCTGGCTAGCGGGAGGTGAGCAGTTCTTC
cdr3_aa: CASSWLAGGEQFF

v_call: TRBV19
j_call: TRBJ1-1
d_call: -
clone_size: few
cdr3_length: 14
cdr3_nt: TGTGCCAGTAGTATGGGCGGACTGAACACTGAAGCTTTCTTT
cdr3_aa: CASSMGGLNTEAFF

v_call: TRBV6-6
j_call: TRBJ1-2
d_call: -
clone_size: few
cdr3_length: 11
cdr3_nt: TGTGCCAGCAGCCACCTCTATGGCTACACCTTC
cdr3_aa: CASSHLYGYTF

v_call: TRBV27
j_call: TRBJ2-1
d_call: TRBD2
clone_size: few
cdr3_length: 15
cdr3_nt: TGTGCCAGCAGTCCGCCGCGGGGGGTACGGAATGAGCAGTTCTTC
cdr3_aa: CASSPPRGVRNEQFF

v_call: TRBV27
j_call: TRBJ1-2
d_call: -
clone_size: few
cdr3_length: 14
cdr3_nt: TGTGCCAGCAGTTTATCTCCCGGAACCGGGGGCTACACCTTC
cdr3_aa: CASSLSPGTGGYTF